The T cell receptor beta chain under discussion was sequenced for a study of T cells in Graves' hyperthyroidism and ophthalmopathy. A note on this clonotype: Antigen unknown.

If no ophthalmopathy progression occurred within 18 months, Graves' hyperthyroidism was stable. Patients aged 18 to 65 had newly diagnosed hyperthyroidism that had lasted under 2 months. The PBMCs were taken from roughly 10 ml of fresh peripheral blood. Germline V gene sequence: CDR1 SEHNR, CDR2 FQNEAQ (reference sequence). V was clipped by 5 bases and J by 4 bases, with 8 bases between them. The CDR3 totals 13 residues. TCR beta CDR3 sequences were amplified from RNA transcripts. HTBI primers were the set used in a first-round RT-PCR of the TCR CDR3. Each CDR3 protein is one row after TCRdb ran MiXCR on the multiplex PCR reads. The sample holds about 760,000 distinct CDR3 sequences, 35% seen once. Study results and caveats: Peripheral blood also featured most of the thyroid clonotypes expanded above 0.001.

The J gene is TRBJ2-2, the V gene TRBV7-9; D remains ambiguous. Sequencing used blood. This receptor was identified in a woman in her thirties or forties with Graves' hyperthyroidism. The CDR3 reads CASSPDRTGELFF. For the CDR3, the DNA is TGTGCCAGCAGCCCTGACCGCACCGGGGAGCTGTTTTTT.